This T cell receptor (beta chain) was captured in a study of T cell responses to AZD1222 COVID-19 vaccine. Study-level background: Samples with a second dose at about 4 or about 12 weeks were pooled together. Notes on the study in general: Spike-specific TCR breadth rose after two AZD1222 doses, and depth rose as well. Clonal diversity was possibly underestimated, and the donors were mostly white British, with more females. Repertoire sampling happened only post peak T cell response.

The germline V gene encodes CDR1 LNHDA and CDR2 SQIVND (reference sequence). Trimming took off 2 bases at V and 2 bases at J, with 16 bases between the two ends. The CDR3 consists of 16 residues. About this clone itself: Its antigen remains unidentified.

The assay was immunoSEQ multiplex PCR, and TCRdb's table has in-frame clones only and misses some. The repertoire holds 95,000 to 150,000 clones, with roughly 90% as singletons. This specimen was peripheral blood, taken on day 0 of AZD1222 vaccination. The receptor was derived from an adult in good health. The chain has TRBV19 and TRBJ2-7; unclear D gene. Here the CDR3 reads CASSIRGAQSPYEQYF. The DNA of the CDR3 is TGTGCCAGTAGTATAAGAGGCGCACAATCACCCTACGAGCAGTACTTC.